Below are 21 T cell receptor beta chains sequenced from a single sample in a study of CD8+ T cells in alopecia areata. Reverse transcription of extracted RNA yielded cDNA, which provided the sequencing template. Clones were sequenced by immunoSEQ multiplex PCR, and TCRdb holds only the in-frame ones, with some missing. The profile shows roughly 150,000 clones, about three fifths of them singletons. Sample: CD4+ T cells sorted from blood. These receptor sequences come from a human donor in good health.

The V gene is TRBV29-1, the J gene TRBJ2-7; a weak D match, TRBD1 (5 bases). Germline CDR1 is SQVTM and CDR2 is ANQGSEA. This CDR3 contains 11 residues. Trimming removed 4 bases from V and 7 bases from J, with 11 bases in between. CDR3 coding DNA: TGCAGCGTTGGCAGGGTGGGGGAGCAGTACTTC. Translated, it gives CSVGRVGEQYF.

This clone has more than one count but fewer than ten. The chain links TRBV28 to TRBJ1-2, with D tentatively TRBD1 (5 bases). Germline loops: CDR1 MDHEN, CDR2 SYDVKM. V lost 6 bases and J lost 1, with 15 bases in between. The CDR3 consists of 15 residues. The CDR3 loop reads CASSPGGNYNYGYTF. Here the CDR3 DNA reads TGTGCCAGCAGCCCCGGGGGGAACTATAACTATGGCTACACCTTC.

The rearrangement uses TRBV28 and TRBJ2-3; tentatively, D is TRBD1 (6 bases). The CDR3 runs to 16 residues. V dropped 4 bases and J dropped 1 base, with 15 bases sitting between them. The germline CDR1 and CDR2 sequences are MDHEN and SYDVKM. The CDR3 DNA sequence: TGTGCCAGCAGTTCCCCAGGGGAAGGGGGCACAGATACGCAGTATTTT. It codes for CASSSPGEGGTDTQYF.

V usage is TRBV6-5 and J usage is TRBJ2-7, with a tentative D call TRBD2 (6 bases). Between the trimmed V and J ends, which lost 2 bases and 7 bases, there was a span of 9 bases. Germline V gene data show CDR1 as MNHEY and CDR2 as SVGAGI. CDR3 length: 12 amino acids. In DNA, the CDR3 is TGTGCCAGCAGTTACGGGGGAGGAGAGCAGTACTTC. Residues: CASSYGGGEQYF.

The chain joins TRBV28 to TRBJ2-1; TRBD1 is a possible D gene (5 bases). The V and J ends lost 7 bases and 9 bases respectively, with 13 bases between them. Germline values: CDR1 MDHEN, CDR2 SYDVKM. This CDR3 region has 12 residues. CDR3 amino acids: CASTDGALEQFF. The CDR3 nucleotides read TGTGCCAGCACCGATGGGGCCCTTGAGCAGTTCTTC.

Only a few counts were recorded for this clone. V and J are TRBV15 and TRBJ2-7, with 8 bases identical to TRBD1. Germline V gives CDR1 LNHNV, CDR2 YYDKDF (reference sequence). This CDR3 is built from 16 residues. V dropped 3 bases and J dropped 1; count of bases not matched to a gene: 8. CDR3 sequence reads: CATSRDWTGTSYEQYF. The CDR3 nucleotides are TGTGCCACCAGCAGGGATTGGACAGGGACTTCCTACGAGCAGTACTTC.

The V and J genes are TRBV6-1 and TRBJ1-5; no clear D gene. Trimming removed 4 bases at V and 6 bases at J, with 10 bases between. The CDR3 contains 13 residues. The germline CDR1 and CDR2 sequences are MNHNS and SASEGT. DNA of the CDR3: TGTGCCAGCAGTGCTACCTCCGTTCAGCCCCAGCATTTT. Translation: CASSATSVQPQHF.

The table lists this clone with a few counts. V and J are TRBV29-1 and TRBJ2-2, with D perhaps matching TRBD1 (6 bases). Germline V gives CDR1 SQVTM, CDR2 ANQGSEA. CDR3 length: 12 amino acids. Trimming stripped 6 bases from V and 3 bases from J, with 8 bases between. CDR3 sequence: CSVQGYTGELFF. DNA for the CDR3: TGCAGCGTACAGGGTTACACCGGGGAGCTGTTTTTT.

CDR3 protein: CSVAITASGNTIYF. The CDR3 coding sequence is TGCAGCGTTGCTATTACAGCCTCTGGAAACACCATATATTTT. The chain joins TRBV29-1 to TRBJ1-3; D is unclear. CDR3 length: 14 amino acids. V shed 4 bases and J shed 0 bases, with 10 bases lying between them. Germline V gives CDR1 SQVTM, CDR2 ANQGSEA. The complete variable domain, with remaining parts taken from reference TRBV29-1 and TRBJ1-3, reads SAVISQKPSRDICQRGTSLTIQCQVDSQVTMMFWYRQQPGQSLTLIATANQGSEATYESGFVIDKFPISRPNLTFSTLTVSNMSPEDSSIYLCSVAITASGNTIYFGEGSWLTVV.

V usage is TRBV28 and J usage is TRBJ2-5; unclear D gene. Per germline, CDR1 MDHEN and CDR2 SYDVKM. The CDR3 has 11 residues. The V and J ends lost 7 bases and 5 bases respectively, with 8 bases between them. The CDR3, as DNA: TGTGCCAGCACCTCAACGGAGACCCAGTACTTC. Amino acids: CASTSTETQYF.

V and J are TRBV27 and TRBJ2-6; 7 nucleotides align to TRBD1. Germline CDR1 and CDR2: MNHEY and SMNVEV (reference sequence). This CDR3 has 17 amino acids. V lost 6 bases and J lost 2; bases outside the gene matches: 10. CDR3 nucleotides: TGTGCCAGCAGACCGACAGGGCGGCTCGCTGGGGCCAACGTCCTGACTTTC. Encoded protein: CASRPTGRLAGANVLTF.

With respect to this clone: At one end the junction does not follow the germline gene, possibly because of a read error. This rearrangement joins TRBV28 to TRBJ2-1; D not certain. The germline gives CDR1 MDHEN, CDR2 SYDVKM. The CDR3 contains 12 residues. The CDR3 sequence is CASSLTGPRGVF. CDR3 nucleotide sequence: TGTGCCAGCAGTTTGACCGGGCCCAGAGGAGTCTTC.

This clone appeared a few times. The CDR3 loop is CAWSSGQGDGYTF. The CDR3 region has the DNA TGTGCCTGGAGTTCAGGACAGGGAGATGGCTACACCTTC. The chain employs TRBV30 and TRBJ1-2, with TRBD1 matching 8 bases. J gave up 6 bases and V 2 bases, and 5 bases lay outside the gene matches. Germline V gene sequence: CDR1 GTSNPN, CDR2 SVGIG (reference sequence). CDR3 length equals 13 residues.

The V call is TRBV5-6, the J call TRBJ2-5; D unclear. The length of the CDR3 is 14 residues. Germline CDR1 SGHDT, CDR2 YYEEEE. V lost 4 bases and J lost 2, with 12 bases in between. CDR3 sequence (DNA): TGTGCCAGCAGCAATTCCGACGGACAAGAGACCCAGTACTTC. Protein: CASSNSDGQETQYF.

V gene TRBV11-2 combines with J gene TRBJ2-1, with a possible D match to TRBD2 (5 bases). This CDR3 region has 13 residues. Deletions cut 6 bases from V and 7 bases from J, with 13 bases between. CDR1 and CDR2 from the germline V gene are SGHAT and FQNNGV. The CDR3 region has the DNA TGTGCCAGCAGGCGGGCTAGGGATAATGAGCAGTTCTTC. It is translated as CASRRARDNEQFF.

Only a few counts were recorded for this clone. The rearrangement joins TRBV29-1 to TRBJ2-7; tentative D call: TRBD1 (5 bases). CDR3 length: 13 amino acids. Germline CDR1 SQVTM, CDR2 ANQGSEA. V was shortened by 1 base and J by 3 bases, with 10 bases between the two germline ends. The CDR3 sequence: CSVEGHRGYEQYF. The DNA for the CDR3 is TGCAGCGTTGAAGGTCATAGGGGCTACGAGCAGTACTTC.

This chain uses TRBV29-1 with TRBJ1-1; TRBD1 matches at 8 bases. Germline lookup yields CDR1 SQVTM and CDR2 ANQGSEA. J lost 5 bases, V lost 7 bases, and 3 bases had no gene match. This CDR3 has 11 amino acids. The CDR3 nucleotides read TGCAGCGGCTGGACAGGGACTGAAGCTTTCTTT. It translates to CSGWTGTEAFF.

This chain uses TRBV30 with TRBJ1-1; D is perhaps TRBD1 (5 bases). The germline CDR1 and CDR2 sequences are GTSNPN and SVGIG (reference sequence). V lost 1 base, J lost 7 bases, and 10 bases lay in between. This CDR3 is 12 amino acids long. CDR3: CAWSARGFEAFF. DNA of the CDR3: TGTGCCTGGAGTGCGAGGGGATTTGAAGCTTTCTTT.

The chain combines TRBV29-1 with TRBJ2-7; the match to TRBD2 covers 11 bases. The CDR3 contains 15 residues. The V gene end was trimmed by 5 bases and the J gene end by 3 bases; junction bases not matched to a gene: 9. Germline lookup yields CDR1 SQVTM and CDR2 ANQGSEA. DNA for the CDR3: TGCAGCGTTAAAGCCGGGACTAGCGGAAACTACGAGCAGTACTTC. Protein: CSVKAGTSGNYEQYF.

This clone occurred once. This chain connects TRBV5-1 to TRBJ2-7; D remains unclear. The CDR3 contains 13 residues. Germline lookup yields CDR1 SGHRS and CDR2 YFSETQ. V was cut by 3 bases and J by 3 bases, with 10 bases left in between. The CDR3 protein is CASSWLLNYEQYF. CDR3 in DNA: TGCGCCAGCAGCTGGTTATTAAACTACGAGCAGTACTTC.

The rearrangement joins TRBV30 to TRBJ1-5; D is unclear. V was cut by 2 bases and J by 3 bases, with 8 bases left in between. The V gene's germline CDR1 is GTSNPN and CDR2 SVGIG (reference sequence). The CDR3 contains 13 residues. The CDR3 nucleotides read TGTGCCTGGAGTACGGCTTTCAATCAGCCCCAGCATTTT. Translating it yields CAWSTAFNQPQHF. Based on the CDR3 plus reference TRBV30 and TRBJ1-5, the full variable domain is SQTIHQWPATLVQPVGSPLSLECTVEGTSNPNLYWYRQAAGRGLQLLFYSVGIGQISSEVPQNLSASRPQDRQFILSSKKLLLSDSGFYLCAWSTAFNQPQHFGDGTRLSIL.